What follows are 30 T cell receptor beta chains derived from one specimen sequenced in a study of blood T cell repertoires in COVID-19. Produced via immunoSEQ multiplex PCR; TCRdb's table is partial and in-frame only. The sample shows approximately 150,000 clones, roughly 89% of them seen only once. Specimen: peripheral blood. All receptors derive from a human donor in a cohort sampled during active COVID-19.

V usage is TRBV19 and J usage is TRBJ2-7; maybe TRBD2 (6 bases). Germline-derived CDR1 and CDR2 are LNHDA and SQIVND (reference sequence). The CDR3 is 15 amino acids. Trimming stripped 3 bases from V and 2 bases from J, with 14 bases between. The CDR3 sequence is CASSIKGTPPYEQYF. In DNA form, the CDR3 reads TGTGCCAGTAGTATTAAGGGGACTCCTCCCTACGAGCAGTACTTC.

This chain uses TRBV6-5 with TRBJ1-1; no reliable D call. V dropped 7 bases and J dropped 5 bases, with 17 bases sitting between them. CDR3 length: 14 amino acids. Germline V gene lookup returns CDR1 MNHEY and CDR2 SVGAGI. CDR3 residues: CASTWTQGGTEAFF. The DNA for the CDR3 is TGTGCCAGCACCTGGACCCAAGGAGGAACTGAAGCTTTCTTT.

The chain combines TRBV6-5 with TRBJ2-1, with unresolved D. CDR3 length equals 14 residues. The V and J ends lost 6 bases and 1 base respectively, with 10 bases between them. Germline loops: CDR1 MNHEY, CDR2 SVGAGI. The CDR3 is CASSPRFSYNEQFF. CDR3 in DNA: TGTGCCAGCAGCCCCCGGTTTTCCTACAATGAGCAGTTCTTC.

Only a few counts were recorded for this clone. The chain employs TRBV6-4 and TRBJ2-2; 11 bases match TRBD2. Germline values: CDR1 MRHNA, CDR2 SNTAGT. This CDR3 contains 16 residues. Trimming removed 6 bases from V and 5 bases from J; junction bases left unmatched: 8. In nucleotides, the CDR3 is TGTGCCAGCAGGGCACTAGCGGGAGTCCAGACCGGGGAGCTGTTTTTT. Translated, it gives CASRALAGVQTGELFF.

This sequence joins TRBV3-1 (or the pseudogene TRBV3-2) and TRBJ2-7; 7 nucleotides align to TRBD1. Germline V CDR1 and CDR2: LGHDT, YNNKEL (reference sequence). The length of the CDR3 is 14 residues. The J segment lost 0 bases and the V segment lost 3 bases, leaving 2 bases of the junction unmatched. The CDR3 sequence is CASSQAGGSYEQYF. In nucleotides, the CDR3 is TGTGCCAGCAGCCAGGCAGGGGGCTCCTACGAGCAGTACTTC.

The chain joins TRBV13 to TRBJ2-7, with D possibly matching TRBD1 (5 bases). The germline gives CDR1 PRHDT, CDR2 FYEKMQ (reference sequence). Trimming removed 5 bases from V and 3 bases from J, with 11 bases in between. The CDR3 spans 13 residues. CDR3 in amino acids: CASSTGQIYEQYF. CDR3 bases: TGTGCCAGCAGCACTGGACAAATCTACGAGCAGTACTTC.

This clone was detected once. This chain links TRBV5-4 with TRBJ2-2; TRBD2 agrees at 10 bases. This CDR3 has 16 residues. The germline gives CDR1 SGHNT, CDR2 YYREEE (reference sequence). V lost 6 bases and J lost 2; bases outside the gene matches: 7. The DNA for the CDR3 is TGTGCCAGCACCTTAGCGGGGGGTCGAAACACCGGGGAGCTGTTTTTT. The encoded protein is CASTLAGGRNTGELFF.

V gene TRBV19 combines with J gene TRBJ2-7, with 8 bases identical to TRBD1. The V gene's germline CDR1 is LNHDA and CDR2 SQIVND (reference sequence). The V and J ends lost 0 bases and 8 bases, in that order; junction bases with no gene match: 9. The CDR3 covers 15 residues. CDR3 protein: CASSIDLAGGAQQYF. CDR3 DNA: TGTGCCAGTAGTATAGATCTGGCAGGGGGCGCTCAGCAGTACTTC.

This chain joins TRBV19 and TRBJ1-5; 9 nucleotides align to TRBD1. The V gene end was trimmed by 3 bases and the J gene end by 4 bases; junction bases not matched to a gene: 4. The germline V gene encodes CDR1 LNHDA and CDR2 SQIVND (reference sequence). The CDR3 extends over 15 amino acids. The CDR3 coding sequence is TGTGCCAGTAGTATTTACGGACAGGGGAATCAGCCCCAGCATTTT. It is translated as CASSIYGQGNQPQHF.

This clone occurred once. The V and J genes are TRBV3-1 (or the pseudogene TRBV3-2) and TRBJ2-7; 8 positions agree with TRBD2. CDR1 is LGHDT and CDR2 is YNNKEL in the germline V gene (reference sequence). V was pared by 4 bases and J by 6 bases, with 8 bases of the junction left unmatched. The CDR3 loop spans 14 amino acids. The CDR3 region is CASSPPGLVGEQYF. In DNA form, the CDR3 reads TGTGCCAGCAGCCCGCCGGGACTAGTCGGCGAGCAGTACTTC.

The chain links TRBV18 to TRBJ2-7; D remains ambiguous. Trimming pared 4 bases from V and 0 bases from J, leaving 4 bases between. The CDR3 has 12 amino acids. CDR1 KGHSH and CDR2 LQKENI come from the germline V gene. This CDR3 is CASSQSSYEQYF. Written as DNA, the CDR3 is TGTGCCAGCTCACAGAGCTCCTACGAGCAGTACTTC.

This chain joins TRBV5-1 and TRBJ2-7, with 11 bases lining up with TRBD2. V lost 3 bases to trimming and J lost 3 bases; unmatched junction nucleotides: 5. CDR1 is SGHRS, CDR2 YFSETQ, per germline. The CDR3 length is 15 residues. The DNA for the CDR3 is TGCGCCAGCAGCTCCGGGACTAGCGGAGTCTACGAGCAGTACTTC. Protein product: CASSSGTSGVYEQYF.

The chain links TRBV6-5 to TRBJ2-7; TRBD1 is a possible D gene (6 bases). Germline V gives CDR1 MNHEY, CDR2 SVGAGI. The V gene lost 2 bases and the J gene lost 6 bases, with 14 bases spanning the gap. CDR3 length: 14 amino acids. The CDR3 sequence is CASSYGAGAIEQYF. The DNA of the CDR3 is TGTGCCAGCAGTTACGGGGCAGGGGCAATCGAGCAGTACTTC.

This CDR3 reads CASSSSVLNTEAFF. The CDR3 nucleotides read TGCGCCAGCAGCTCGTCCGTCCTGAACACTGAAGCTTTCTTT. This chain connects TRBV5-1 to TRBJ1-1; D unresolved. This CDR3 is built from 14 residues. Trimming stripped 3 bases from V and 0 bases from J, with 9 bases between. Germline V CDR1 and CDR2: SGHRS, YFSETQ.

This chain connects TRBV7-9 to TRBJ1-1; unclear D gene. This CDR3 comprises 15 residues. Trimming took off 0 bases at V and 1 base at J, with 9 bases between the two ends. Germline-derived CDR1 and CDR2 are SEHNR and FQNEAQ (reference sequence). The CDR3 spells CASSLAGSGNTEAFF. The CDR3 DNA reads as TGTGCCAGCAGCTTAGCGGGTTCAGGGAACACTGAAGCTTTCTTT.

The rearrangement joins TRBV6-2 or TRBV6-3 to TRBJ2-7; perhaps TRBD2 as D (5 bases). Germline loops: CDR1 MNHEY, CDR2 SVGEGT. This CDR3 contains 16 residues. V was pared by 6 bases and J by 6 bases, with 24 bases between. In DNA form, the CDR3 reads TGTGCCAGCAGCTCAACCCGGGCCTCTCTAGGAGGCGAGCAGTACTTC. As protein: CASSSTRASLGGEQYF.

The rearrangement joins TRBV10-3 to TRBJ2-6; weak D call: TRBD1 (5 bases). CDR1 is ENHRY and CDR2 is SYGVKD in the germline V gene. Trimming shortened V by 4 bases and J by 2 bases, and 9 bases separated the two germline ends. There are 15 residues in the CDR3. The CDR3 bases are TGTGCCATCAGTGTATCAGGGACTGGGGCCAACGTCCTGACTTTC. This encodes CAISVSGTGANVLTF.

V and J are TRBV9 and TRBJ1-4; D is unresolved. This CDR3 contains 15 residues. Deletions cut 1 base from V and 6 bases from J, with 13 bases between. From germline, CDR1 is SGDLS and CDR2 YYNGEE. CDR3 loop: CASSVRPWGDEKLFF. Written as DNA, the CDR3 is TGTGCCAGCAGCGTACGCCCCTGGGGAGATGAAAAACTGTTTTTT.

In this sample, this clone turned up once. The chain employs TRBV5-4 and TRBJ2-7; 7 bases agree with TRBD1. Germline V gene data show CDR1 as SGHNT and CDR2 as YYREEE (reference sequence). The CDR3 contains 14 residues. V lost 4 bases and J lost 3; bases outside the gene matches: 7. The CDR3 nucleotides read TGTGCCAGCAGCCGGGCGACAGGGCACTACGAGCAGTACTTC. Its protein product is CASSRATGHYEQYF.

The rearrangement uses TRBV3-1 (or the pseudogene TRBV3-2) and TRBJ2-7; D might be TRBD2 (6 bases). With 1 base removed from V and 5 bases from J, the gap between germline ends came to 12 bases. CDR1 and CDR2 from the germline V gene are LGHDT and YNNKEL (reference sequence). The CDR3 runs to 14 residues. The CDR3 DNA reads as TGTGCCAGCAGCCAAGCGGGAGCATCCAACGAGCAGTACTTC. Its protein is CASSQAGASNEQYF.

The table lists this clone with a count of one. The rearrangement links TRBV11-3 to TRBJ2-3; 9 positions match TRBD2. V lost 5 bases and J lost 5; bases outside the gene matches: 14. CDR1 SGHNT and CDR2 YENEEA come from the germline V gene. The CDR3 loop spans 17 amino acids. The CDR3 sequence is CASSLQSPGTSQDTQYF. The CDR3 bases are TGTGCCAGCAGCCTTCAAAGCCCCGGGACTAGCCAAGATACGCAGTATTTT.

Here the CDR3 DNA reads TGTGCCAGCAGCTTGTGGGTGACAGGGAATCAGCCCCAGCATTTT. It specifies CASSLWVTGNQPQHF. This chain connects TRBV5-6 to TRBJ1-5, with 7 bases identical to TRBD1. V shed 1 base and J 4 bases; nucleotides not matched to a gene: 5. The germline V gene encodes CDR1 SGHDT and CDR2 YYEEEE. The CDR3 consists of 15 residues.

This chain links TRBV28 with TRBJ1-6; TRBD1 agrees at 10 bases. CDR3 size: 14 residues. V dropped 5 bases and J dropped 10; count of bases not matched to a gene: 5. Per the germline V gene, CDR1 is MDHEN and CDR2 is SYDVKM. In DNA form, the CDR3 reads TGTGCCAGCAGTGCCCCGACAGGGGGCTCACCCCTCCACTTT. Amino acids: CASSAPTGGSPLHF.

The V gene is TRBV11-2, the J gene TRBJ2-5; 7 bases are a match to TRBD2. Trimming removed 5 bases from V and 1 base from J; junction bases left unmatched: 13. The CDR3 has 17 residues. Germline values: CDR1 SGHAT, CDR2 FQNNGV. The CDR3 coding sequence is TGTGCCAGCAGCCCCTCTCTTGGCGGGAGTGTCCAAGAGACCCAGTACTTC. Protein sequence: CASSPSLGGSVQETQYF.

This chain connects TRBV6-5 to TRBJ2-7, with D tentatively TRBD1 (6 bases). V was trimmed by 6 bases and J by 0 bases, leaving 12 bases between them. CDR1 and CDR2 from the germline V gene are MNHEY and SVGAGI. The CDR3 loop spans 14 amino acids. As DNA, the CDR3 is TGTGCCAGCAGCCACCGGACAGACTCCTACGAGCAGTACTTC. Protein product: CASSHRTDSYEQYF.

The count of this clone is one. V usage is TRBV5-1 and J usage is TRBJ1-1; TRBD1 matches at 7 bases. The CDR3 contains 18 residues. Looked up from germline, CDR1 is SGHRS and CDR2 is YFSETQ. Trimming removed 4 bases from V and 0 bases from J; junction bases left unmatched: 15. The CDR3 reads CASSNRVPGQTMNTEAFF. Written as DNA, the CDR3 is TGCGCCAGCAGCAACCGCGTGCCGGGACAGACTATGAACACTGAAGCTTTCTTT.

About this clone itself: The same CDR3 also results from other DNA sequences found in this sample. The chain links TRBV27 to TRBJ1-2; 8 bases fit TRBD1. The CDR3 contains 14 residues. The trim removed 6 bases at V and 7 bases at J, leaving 10 bases unmatched. CDR1 is MNHEY, CDR2 SMNVEV, per germline (reference sequence). In nucleotides, the CDR3 is TGTGCCAGCAGACCCGCTCAGGGGGCGCGTGGCTACACCTTC. As protein: CASRPAQGARGYTF.

The chain links TRBV7-9 to TRBJ2-3, with D perhaps matching TRBD2 (5 bases). The V gene lost 5 bases and the J gene lost 2 bases, with 14 bases spanning the gap. CDR1 and CDR2 (germline): SEHNR, FQNEAQ (reference sequence). The CDR3 totals 15 residues. The CDR3 loop is CASSGLSPLTDTQYF. The CDR3 DNA follows: TGTGCCAGCAGCGGACTGTCGCCTCTCACAGATACGCAGTATTTT.

The V and J genes are TRBV28 and TRBJ2-3, with D unresolved. CDR3 length equals 14 residues. The ends were cut back, 1 base at V and 2 bases at J, with 7 bases in the middle. CDR1 and CDR2 from the germline V gene are MDHEN and SYDVKM. The CDR3 DNA follows: TGTGCCAGCAGTTTATTGGGCAACACAGATACGCAGTATTTT. Translation gives CASSLLGNTDTQYF.

CDR3 loop: CASSLGGLQETQYF. The CDR3 region has the DNA TGTGCCAGCAGTTTAGGGGGCCTCCAAGAGACCCAGTACTTC. This rearrangement joins TRBV27 to TRBJ2-5; weak D call: TRBD1 (6 bases). CDR3 length equals 14 residues. The V gene's germline CDR1 is MNHEY and CDR2 SMNVEV (reference sequence). Trimming left V 2 bases short and J 1 base short, with 8 bases between.